These 19 T cell receptor beta chains were all obtained from the same sample, sequenced in a study of cytomegalovirus exposure and HLA in healthy donors. Vbeta (60) and Jbeta (13) primers were used in the PCR. TCRdb's table, derived via immunoSEQ multiplex PCR, lists solely in-frame clones and lacks some. The profile covers 130,000 or so clones, with around four fifths appearing a single time and approximately 8.1% taken by the ten largest. Sequenced: PBMCs. These TCRs come from a woman aged 45 to 65 in good health and CMV-seropositive.

This rearrangement joins TRBV7-2 to TRBJ2-2; 12 positions match TRBD2. J was trimmed by 1 base and V by 5 bases; bases with no gene match: 8. CDR3 size: 18 residues. From germline, CDR1 is SGHTA and CDR2 FQGNSA. CDR3 sequence reads: CASSRRLAGDLNTGELFF. The CDR3, as DNA: TGTGCCAGCAGCCGCAGACTAGCGGGGGACCTGAACACCGGGGAGCTGTTTTTT.

The chain employs TRBV14 and TRBJ1-4; 7 bases agree with TRBD1. CDR1 SGHDN and CDR2 FVKESK come from the germline V gene. After removal of 4 bases from V and 8 bases from J, the junction contained 10 bases not matched to a gene. CDR3 size: 15 residues. The CDR3 nucleotides are TGTGCCAGCAGCCCCTTCGAGGGGGCGGGGGAAAAACTGTTTTTT. Protein product: CASSPFEGAGEKLFF.

CDR3 protein: CASSHQLKSGGNEQFF. CDR3 in DNA: TGCGCCAGCAGCCACCAATTAAAGAGCGGGGGTAATGAGCAGTTCTTC. This chain uses TRBV4-3 with TRBJ2-1; the match to TRBD2 covers 8 bases. V lost 3 bases, J lost 7 bases, and 11 bases stayed unmatched. CDR1 and CDR2 from the germline V gene are LGHNA and YSLEER. The CDR3 extends over 16 amino acids.

The chain links TRBV11-2 to TRBJ1-1; maybe TRBD1 (5 bases). CDR3 length equals 12 residues. V was pared by 3 bases and J by 5 bases, with 7 bases between. CDR1 is SGHAT, CDR2 FQNNGV, per germline. CDR3 in amino acids: CASSFGGTEAFF. The DNA of the CDR3 is TGTGCCAGCAGCTTTGGGGGGACTGAAGCTTTCTTT.

The genes are TRBV19 and TRBJ2-2; D not resolved. The CDR3 contains 11 residues. Trimming took off 7 bases at V and 7 bases at J, with 7 bases between the two ends. CDR1 and CDR2 from the germline V gene are LNHDA and SQIVND (reference sequence). The CDR3 nucleotides are TGTGCCAGTATGAGAATCGGGGAGCTGTTTTTT. This encodes CASMRIGELFF. Full variable domain (rest looked up from reference TRBV19 and TRBJ2-2): DGGITQSPKYLFRKEGQNVTLSCEQNLNHDAMYWYRQDPGQGLRLIYYSQIVNDFQKGDIAEGYSVSREKKESFPLTVTSAQKNPTAFYLCASMRIGELFFGEGSRLTVL.

V usage is TRBV5-5 and J usage is TRBJ1-6; D remains unclear. The CDR3 sequence is 14 residues long. Germline CDR1 is SGHKS and CDR2 is YYEKEE (reference sequence). V gave up 0 bases and J gave up 8 bases, with 9 bases separating them. The CDR3 DNA sequence: TGTGCCAGCAGCTTGGCAGGATTTGATTCACCCCTCCACTTT. Encoded protein: CASSLAGFDSPLHF.

The rearrangement joins TRBV2 to TRBJ1-1; unclear D gene. Looked up from germline, CDR1 is SNHLY and CDR2 is FYNNEI. The CDR3 loop spans 12 amino acids. V was clipped by 4 bases and J by 1 base, with 4 bases between them. CDR3 in DNA: TGTGCCAGCAGTGCAGGGAACACTGAAGCTTTCTTT. Translated, it gives CASSAGNTEAFF.

As to this clone: The sample holds other DNA sequences that translate to the same CDR3. The chain carries TRBV5-1 and TRBJ1-5; the D is unclear. The CDR3 runs to 15 residues. Trimming removed 4 bases at V and 0 bases at J, with 11 bases between. Germline CDR1 is SGHRS and CDR2 is YFSETQ. The CDR3 loop reads CASSLDGHSNQPQHF. CDR3 nucleotides: TGCGCCAGCAGCCTGGATGGCCATAGCAATCAGCCCCAGCATTTT.

This chain joins TRBV28 and TRBJ2-7; 10 bases are shared with TRBD2. The trim removed 4 bases at V and 4 bases at J, leaving 10 bases unmatched. Germline V gives CDR1 MDHEN, CDR2 SYDVKM. The CDR3 is made up of 16 amino acids. CDR3 sequence (DNA): TGTGCCAGCAGTTATCCCGAAAGAGCGGGGGGGTACGAGCAGTACTTC. Its protein is CASSYPERAGGYEQYF.

The J gene is TRBJ2-1, the V gene TRBV4-3; 10 bases align to TRBD2. V lost 2 bases and J lost 7; bases outside the gene matches: 11. The CDR3 sequence is 17 residues long. Germline CDR1 is LGHNA and CDR2 is YSLEER. As DNA, the CDR3 is TGCGCCAGCAGCCAACTCTTAGCGGGGGGCTCGGGTAATGAGCAGTTCTTC. Its translation: CASSQLLAGGSGNEQFF.

This chain uses TRBV5-1 with TRBJ2-7; 7 bases match TRBD1. V trimming: 0 bases; J trimming: 6 bases; junction bases outside the gene matches: 3. Germline CDR1 and CDR2: SGHRS and YFSETQ. This CDR3 contains 13 residues. The CDR3 protein is CASSLGDSVEQYF. CDR3 nucleotide sequence: TGCGCCAGCAGCTTGGGGGACAGCGTCGAGCAGTACTTC.

The chain recombines TRBV4-1 with TRBJ2-3; D is perhaps TRBD2 (5 bases). Germline CDR1 and CDR2: MGHRA and YSYEKL. The CDR3 consists of 16 residues. Trimming removed 2 bases at V and 0 bases at J, with 12 bases between. CDR3 in DNA: TGCGCCAGCAGCCAATTCCGCAGCGGTAGCACAGATACGCAGTATTTT. This translates into CASSQFRSGSTDTQYF.

This chain connects TRBV5-1 to TRBJ1-1, with D unclear. The V end lost 5 bases, the J end lost 3 bases, and 11 bases lay between the germline ends. There are 13 residues in the CDR3. Germline CDR1 is SGHRS and CDR2 is YFSETQ. CDR3 loop: CASSPGRHTEAFF. The CDR3 bases are TGCGCCAGCAGTCCGGGGAGGCACACTGAAGCTTTCTTT.

V gene TRBV7-8 combines with J gene TRBJ1-2; TRBD1 matches at 9 bases. This CDR3 is built from 15 residues. Unmatched junction bases numbered 5, after V lost 1 base and J lost 5 bases. Germline V gene lookup returns CDR1 SGHVS and CDR2 FQNEAQ. The CDR3 DNA reads as TGTGCCAGCAGCTTAGTAGGGACAGGGTTATATGGCTACACCTTC. As protein: CASSLVGTGLYGYTF.

The V and J genes are TRBV7-9 and TRBJ1-1, with D possibly TRBD1 on 5 matching bases. V gave up 2 bases and J gave up 1 base, with 8 bases separating them. The CDR3 spans 14 residues. Germline V lookup: CDR1 SEHNR, CDR2 FQNEAQ (reference sequence). The CDR3: CASSLLGGNTEAFF. The CDR3 DNA follows: TGTGCCAGCAGCTTATTGGGGGGGAACACTGAAGCTTTCTTT.

CDR3 nucleotides: TGTGCCAGCAGTTTATTGACTAACTCCAATGAGCAGTTCTTC. It is translated as CASSLLTNSNEQFF. The chain joins TRBV27 to TRBJ2-1; D may be TRBD2 (5 bases). Per the germline V gene, CDR1 is MNHEY and CDR2 is SMNVEV (reference sequence). The CDR3 covers 14 residues. Trimming left V 1 base short and J 6 bases short, with 10 bases between.

This sequence joins TRBV10-3 and TRBJ1-4; TRBD1 agrees at 7 bases. Germline V gene sequence: CDR1 ENHRY, CDR2 SYGVKD. With V trimmed by 5 bases and J by 4 bases, 7 bases remained unmatched. This CDR3 has 15 amino acids. The CDR3 here is CAISPGGARNEKLFF. The CDR3 bases are TGTGCCATCAGTCCAGGGGGAGCCCGTAATGAAAAACTGTTTTTT.

The chain joins TRBV6-1 to TRBJ2-7; maybe TRBD2 (6 bases). CDR3 length: 14 amino acids. The germline V gene encodes CDR1 MNHNS and CDR2 SASEGT. Trimming shortened V by 6 bases and J by 4 bases, and 16 bases separated the two germline ends. The CDR3 loop reads CASSPLRRGYEQYF. The CDR3, as DNA: TGTGCCAGCAGCCCACTTAGGAGGGGATACGAGCAGTACTTC.

A word on this clone: Other DNA sequences of this sample code for an identical CDR3. J is TRBJ1-1 and V is TRBV11-2; TRBD1 might be the D (6 bases). Looked up from germline, CDR1 is SGHAT and CDR2 is FQNNGV. This CDR3 region has 13 residues. Trimming removed 3 bases from V and 1 base from J, with 6 bases in between. The CDR3 bases are TGTGCCAGCAGCTTGACAGGGAACACTGAAGCTTTCTTT. Translating it yields CASSLTGNTEAFF.